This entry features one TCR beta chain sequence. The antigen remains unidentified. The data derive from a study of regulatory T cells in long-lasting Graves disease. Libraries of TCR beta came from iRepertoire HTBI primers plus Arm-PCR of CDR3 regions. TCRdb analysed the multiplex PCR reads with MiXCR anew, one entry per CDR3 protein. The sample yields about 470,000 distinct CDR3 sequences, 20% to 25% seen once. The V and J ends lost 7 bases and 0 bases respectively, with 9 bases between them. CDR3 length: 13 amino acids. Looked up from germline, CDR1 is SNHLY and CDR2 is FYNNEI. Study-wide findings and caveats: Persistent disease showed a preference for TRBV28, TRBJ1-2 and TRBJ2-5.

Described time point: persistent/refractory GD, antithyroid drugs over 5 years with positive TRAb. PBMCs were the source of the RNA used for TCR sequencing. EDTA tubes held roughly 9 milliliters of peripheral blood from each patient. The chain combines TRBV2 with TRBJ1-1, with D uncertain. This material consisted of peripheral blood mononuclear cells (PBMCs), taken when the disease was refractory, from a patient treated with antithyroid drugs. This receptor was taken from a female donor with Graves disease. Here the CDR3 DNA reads TGTGCCAGCAAAGCAGAAATGAACACTGAAGCTTTCTTT. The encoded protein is CASKAEMNTEAFF.